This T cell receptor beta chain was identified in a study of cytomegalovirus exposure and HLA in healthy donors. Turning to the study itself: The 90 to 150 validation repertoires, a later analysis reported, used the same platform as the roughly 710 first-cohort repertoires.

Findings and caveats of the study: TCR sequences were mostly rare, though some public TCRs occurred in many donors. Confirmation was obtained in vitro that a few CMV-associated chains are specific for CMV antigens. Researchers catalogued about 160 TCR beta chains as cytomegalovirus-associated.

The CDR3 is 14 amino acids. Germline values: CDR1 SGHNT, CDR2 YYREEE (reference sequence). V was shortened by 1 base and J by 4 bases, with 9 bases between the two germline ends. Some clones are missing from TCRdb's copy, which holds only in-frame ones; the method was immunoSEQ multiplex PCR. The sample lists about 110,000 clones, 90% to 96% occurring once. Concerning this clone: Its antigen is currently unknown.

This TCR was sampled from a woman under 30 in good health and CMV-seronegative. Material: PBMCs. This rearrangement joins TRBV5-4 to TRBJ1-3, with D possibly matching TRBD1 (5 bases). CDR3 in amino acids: CASSLRGAGNTIYF. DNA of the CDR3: TGTGCCAGCAGCTTGAGGGGCGCAGGAAACACCATATATTTT. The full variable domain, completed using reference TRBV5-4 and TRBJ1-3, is ETGVTQSPTHLIKTRGQQVTLRCSSQSGHNTVSWYQQALGQGPQFIFQYYREEENGRGNFPPRFSGLQFPNYSSELNVNALELDDSALYLCASSLRGAGNTIYFGEGSWLTVV.